These T cell receptor beta chains were read from a single sample in a study of long-term antiretroviral therapy in people with HIV. Data came from immunoSEQ multiplex PCR; TCRdb stores just in-frame clones and leaves some out. The sample includes several thousand clones, over 75% of them seen just once. Specimen: unsorted PBMCs, collected 0.4 years before starting antiretroviral therapy. These receptors all come from a man aged 25-45 years with HIV. Each CDR3 is given with its conserved first and last residue. The D gene is left open where the match is weak. Expanded clones get a size class; other rows say once, few or many, or leave the size out.

D: NA; J: TRBJ1-2; V: TRBV19; size: NA; CDR3: CASSMSDSRRNYGYTF; DNA: TGTGCCAGTAGTATGTCCGACAGTCGGAGAAACTATGGCTACACCTTC
D: TRBD1; J: TRBJ1-5; V: TRBV19; size: NA; CDR3: CASSIQTGMGQPQHF; DNA: TGTGCCAGTAGTATACAGACAGGGATGGGGCAGCCCCAGCATTTT
D: NA; J: TRBJ1-4; V: TRBV7-9; size: NA; CDR3: CASSPPRGANEKLFF; DNA: TGTGCCAGCAGCCCACCCCGGGGGGCCAATGAAAAACTGTTTTTT
D: NA; J: TRBJ1-1; V: TRBV18; size: once; CDR3: CASSPRATLEEAFF; DNA: TGTGCCAGCTCACCACGGGCGACACTAGAAGAAGCTTTCTTT
D: NA; J: TRBJ2-7; V: TRBV7-2; size: few; CDR3: CASSLALRGEQYF; DNA: TGTGCCAGCAGCTTAGCCCTCCGAGGGGAGCAGTACTTC
D: NA; J: TRBJ1-5; V: TRBV10-1; size: NA; CDR3: CASSELGVSNQPQHF; DNA: TGCGCCAGCAGTGAGCTGGGAGTTAGCAATCAGCCCCAGCATTTT
D: NA; J: TRBJ1-2; V: TRBV9; size: NA; CDR3: CASSLRDGANYGYTF; DNA: TGTGCCAGCAGCTTACGGGACGGAGCTAACTATGGCTACACCTTC
D: NA; J: TRBJ1-5; V: TRBV12-1; size: few; CDR3: CASSFVQEYSNQPQHF; DNA: TGTGCCAGCAGCTTTGTACAGGAGTATAGCAATCAGCCCCAGCATTTT
D: TRBD1; J: TRBJ2-7; V: TRBV19; size: medium-sized; CDR3: CASSIRDSSYEQYF; DNA: TGTGCCAGTAGTATCCGGGACAGCTCCTACGAGCAGTACTTC
D: NA; J: TRBJ1-6; V: TRBV30; size: NA; CDR3: CAWSPTVSPLHF; DNA: TGTGCCTGGAGCCCGACAGTTTCACCCCTCCACTTT
D: TRBD2; J: TRBJ2-5; V: TRBV14; size: NA; CDR3: CASSQEPPLAGGSETQYF; DNA: TGTGCCAGCAGCCAAGAGCCTCCTTTAGCGGGAGGTTCGGAGACCCAGTACTTC
D: TRBD1; J: TRBJ1-6; V: TRBV7-8; size: NA; CDR3: CASGDRLGSPLHF; DNA: TGTGCCAGCGGGGACAGGTTAGGATCACCCCTCCACTTT
D: NA; J: TRBJ1-1; V: TRBV28; size: NA; CDR3: CASSFPSTEAFF; DNA: TGTGCCAGCAGTTTCCCCAGCACTGAAGCTTTCTTT
D: NA; J: TRBJ1-6; V: TRBV15; size: few; CDR3: CATSREGGYNSPLHF; DNA: TGTGCCACCAGCAGAGAAGGGGGGTATAATTCACCCCTCCACTTT
D: NA; J: TRBJ1-5; V: TRBV7-2; size: NA; CDR3: CASSLVLQGNQPQHF; DNA: TGTGCCAGCAGCTTAGTTTTGCAGGGGAATCAGCCCCAGCATTTT
D: NA; J: TRBJ2-7; V: TRBV30; size: NA; CDR3: CAWNHGTKGIYEQYF; DNA: TGTGCCTGGAACCACGGGACAAAGGGGATCTACGAGCAGTACTTC
D: NA; J: TRBJ2-7; V: TRBV6-6; size: once; CDR3: CASGGAIYEQYF; DNA: TGTGCCAGCGGGGGGGCCATCTACGAGCAGTACTTC
D: TRBD1; J: TRBJ1-1; V: TRBV6-6; size: NA; CDR3: CATYGQVRLGTEAFF; DNA: TGTGCCACCTACGGACAGGTGCGGTTGGGCACTGAAGCTTTCTTT
D: TRBD1; J: TRBJ2-7; V: TRBV5-4; size: once; CDR3: CASSSTRGILREQYF; DNA: TGTGCCAGCAGCTCGACCAGGGGGATCTTACGCGAGCAGTACTTC
D: TRBD1; J: TRBJ2-7; V: TRBV27; size: NA; CDR3: CASSSSPRDRVTYEQYF; DNA: TGTGCCAGCAGTTCCTCCCCCCGGGACAGGGTCACCTACGAGCAGTACTTC
D: TRBD2; J: TRBJ2-7; V: TRBV27; size: NA; CDR3: CASRPAGGKVLHEQYF; DNA: TGTGCCAGCAGGCCCGCCGGGGGGAAAGTTCTCCACGAGCAGTACTTC
D: NA; J: TRBJ1-4; V: TRBV25-1; size: NA; CDR3: CASSPSGHLDYEKLFF; DNA: TGTGCCAGCAGTCCCTCGGGCCACTTGGACTATGAAAAACTGTTTTTT
D: NA; J: TRBJ1-2; V: TRBV28; size: NA; CDR3: CASVPGSFPVHGYTF; DNA: TGTGCCAGCGTTCCCGGGTCCTTTCCGGTCCATGGCTACACCTTC
D: NA; J: TRBJ2-1; V: TRBV12-5; size: NA; CDR3: CASGLVQTGRDEQFF; DNA: TGTGCTAGTGGTTTGGTACAGACAGGTCGCGATGAGCAGTTCTTC
D: TRBD1; J: TRBJ1-2; V: TRBV6-5; size: NA; CDR3: CASSYLAGGAYYGYTF; DNA: TGTGCCAGCAGTTACTTGGCAGGGGGCGCTTACTATGGCTACACCTTC
D: TRBD2; J: TRBJ2-3; V: TRBV18; size: NA; CDR3: CASSLATSGRASDTQYF; DNA: TGTGCCAGCTCACTTGCAACTAGCGGGAGGGCCTCAGATACGCAGTATTTT
D: TRBD1; J: TRBJ1-5; V: TRBV2; size: once; CDR3: CASSEGQGGSNQPQHF; DNA: TGTGCCAGCAGTGAGGGACAGGGGGGTAGCAATCAGCCCCAGCATTTT
D: NA; J: TRBJ2-6; V: TRBV5-1; size: once; CDR3: CASSSYPPGGPTGANVLTF; DNA: TGCGCCAGCAGCTCCTACCCCCCCGGGGGGCCCACTGGGGCCAACGTCCTGACTTTC
D: NA; J: TRBJ1-2; V: TRBV9; size: NA; CDR3: CASSAPLDSNYGYTF; DNA: TGTGCCAGCAGCGCCCCGTTGGACAGTAACTATGGCTACACCTTC
D: TRBD1; J: TRBJ1-3; V: TRBV5-1; size: NA; CDR3: CASSLGRTGVLGNTIYF; DNA: TGCGCCAGCAGCTTGGGTCGCACAGGGGTTCTTGGAAACACCATATATTTT
D: NA; J: TRBJ2-7; V: TRBV5-1; size: NA; CDR3: CASSLEGWQGGAYEQYF; DNA: TGCGCCAGCAGCTTGGAGGGGTGGCAGGGGGGTGCCTACGAGCAGTACTTC
D: NA; J: TRBJ2-7; V: TRBV27; size: NA; CDR3: CASSLGYEQYF; DNA: TGTGCCAGCAGTTTGGGGTACGAGCAGTACTTC